The clone carrying this TCR beta chain was seen many times. Its antigen is not known. V lost 5 bases, J lost 5 bases, and 8 bases stayed unmatched. CDR1 and CDR2 (germline): SGHNT, YENEEA. The CDR3 is made up of 17 amino acids. The data were taken from a study of breast tumors, draining lymph nodes, adjacent tissues. Findings of the study overall: Tumor repertoires ranked between lymph nodes and nontumor tissue in diversity, with V and J gene preferences. Tumor and nontumor repertoires were significantly more similar in luminal-like than in basal-like breast cancer.

The lymph nodes were axillary draining lymph nodes from breast cancer patients. From the multiplex PCR reads, TCRdb called clonotypes with MiXCR, one entry per CDR3 protein. Here the sample spans approximately 300,000 distinct CDR3 sequences, over 25% being singletons. V and J are TRBV11-3 and TRBJ2-2, with 13 nucleotides matching TRBD2. The receptor was derived from a female donor with breast cancer. Some clones in this sample may be carry-over from other donors' samples. Specimen: axillary lymph node tissue. The CDR3 region has the DNA TGTGCCAGCAGCCGCCCCGGGACTAGCGGGATTACCGGGGAGCTGTTTTTT. Translated: CASSRPGTSGITGELFF.